This T cell receptor (beta chain) stems from a study of early T cells in non-severe SARS-CoV-2 infection. Whole-study context: The study sequenced bulk RNA from unsorted whole blood, with chains unpaired.

This clonotype was counted only a few times. With 6 bases clipped from V and 7 bases from J, the junction kept 8 bases outside the gene matches. CDR1 GTSNPN and CDR2 SVGIG come from the germline V gene (reference sequence). This CDR3 contains 12 residues. Unique molecular identifier tags were affixed to discrete cDNA molecules. TCRdb processed the 5' RACE reads anew with MiXCR; each CDR3 protein has one entry. The table shows over 90,000 distinct CDR3 sequences, with approximately 12% occurring only once. The TCR originated in an adult who was a healthcare worker with PCR-confirmed SARS-CoV-2 infection or an uninfected control (not recorded which). The sample in question was whole blood, obtained at baseline. The chain uses TRBV30 and TRBJ1-1; 7 nucleotides align to TRBD1. The CDR3: CACRGDSIEAFF. CDR3 sequence (DNA): TGTGCCTGCAGGGGGGACAGTATTGAAGCTTTCTTT.